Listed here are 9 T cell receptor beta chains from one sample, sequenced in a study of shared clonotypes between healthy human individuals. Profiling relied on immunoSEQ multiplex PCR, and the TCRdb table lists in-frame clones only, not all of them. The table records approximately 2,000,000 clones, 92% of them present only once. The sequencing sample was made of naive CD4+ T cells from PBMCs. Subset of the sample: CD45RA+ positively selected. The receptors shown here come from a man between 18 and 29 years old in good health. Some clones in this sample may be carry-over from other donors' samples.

CDR3 sequence: CASRRTGNTEAFF. The CDR3 region has the DNA TGTGCCAGCAGGAGGACAGGGAACACTGAAGCTTTCTTT. The rearrangement links TRBV2 to TRBJ1-1, with 7 positions matching TRBD1. The germline V gene encodes CDR1 SNHLY and CDR2 FYNNEI. Trimming took 6 bases from V and 1 from J; bases not matched to a gene: 2. The CDR3 loop spans 13 amino acids.

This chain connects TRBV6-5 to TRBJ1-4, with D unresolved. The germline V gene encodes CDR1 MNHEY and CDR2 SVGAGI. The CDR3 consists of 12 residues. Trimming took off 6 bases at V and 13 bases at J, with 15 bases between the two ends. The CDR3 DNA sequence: TGTGCCAGCAGCAACAAGCCGGGTCTACTGTTTTTT. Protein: CASSNKPGLLFF.

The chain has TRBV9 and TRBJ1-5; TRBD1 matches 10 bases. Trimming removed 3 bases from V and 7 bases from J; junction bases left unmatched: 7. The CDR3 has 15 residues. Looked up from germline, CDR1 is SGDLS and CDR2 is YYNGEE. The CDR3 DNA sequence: TGTGCCAGCAGCGCTGGGGGGACAGGGGTGCAGCCCCAGCATTTT. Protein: CASSAGGTGVQPQHF. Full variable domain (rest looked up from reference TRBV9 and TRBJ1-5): DSGVTQTPKHLITATGQRVTLRCSPRSGDLSVYWYQQSLDQGLQFLIQYYNGEERAKGNILERFSAQQFPDLHSELNLSSLELGDSALYFCASSAGGTGVQPQHFGDGTRLSIL.

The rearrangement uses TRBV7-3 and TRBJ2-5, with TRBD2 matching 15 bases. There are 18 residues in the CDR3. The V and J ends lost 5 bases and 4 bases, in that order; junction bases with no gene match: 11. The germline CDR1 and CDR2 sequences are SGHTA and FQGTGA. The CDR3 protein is CASSDFGTSGRSGETQYF. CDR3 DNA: TGTGCCAGCAGCGATTTCGGGACTAGCGGGAGGTCCGGAGAGACCCAGTACTTC.

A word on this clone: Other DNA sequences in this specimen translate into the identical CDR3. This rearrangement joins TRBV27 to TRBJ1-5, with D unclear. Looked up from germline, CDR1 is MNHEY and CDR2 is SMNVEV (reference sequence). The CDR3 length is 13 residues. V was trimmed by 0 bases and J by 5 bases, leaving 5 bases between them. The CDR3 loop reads CASSLSRDQPQHF. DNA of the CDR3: TGTGCCAGCAGTTTATCGAGGGATCAGCCCCAGCATTTT.

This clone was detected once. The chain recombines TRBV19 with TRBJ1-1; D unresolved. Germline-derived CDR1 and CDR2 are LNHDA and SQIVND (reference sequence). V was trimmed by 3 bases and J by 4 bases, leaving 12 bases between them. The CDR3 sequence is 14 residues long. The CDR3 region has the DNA TGTGCCAGTAGTATGCGGCAGTCGGCCACTGAAGCTTTCTTT. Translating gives CASSMRQSATEAFF. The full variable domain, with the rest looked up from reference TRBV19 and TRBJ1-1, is DGGITQSPKYLFRKEGQNVTLSCEQNLNHDAMYWYRQDPGQGLRLIYYSQIVNDFQKGDIAEGYSVSREKKESFPLTVTSAQKNPTAFYLCASSMRQSATEAFFGQGTRLTVV.

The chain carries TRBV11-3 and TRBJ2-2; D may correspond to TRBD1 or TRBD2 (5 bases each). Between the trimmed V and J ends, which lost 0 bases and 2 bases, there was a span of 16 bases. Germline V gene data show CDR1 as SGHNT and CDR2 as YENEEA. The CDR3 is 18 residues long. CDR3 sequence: CASSLDGPGQINTGELFF. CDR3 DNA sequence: TGTGCCAGCAGCTTAGACGGTCCGGGGCAGATTAACACCGGGGAGCTGTTTTTT.

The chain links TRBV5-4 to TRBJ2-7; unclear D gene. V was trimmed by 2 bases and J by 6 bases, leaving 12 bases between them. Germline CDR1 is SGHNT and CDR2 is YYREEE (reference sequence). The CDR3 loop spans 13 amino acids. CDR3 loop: CASSLKDLGEQYF. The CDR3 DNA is TGTGCCAGCAGCTTAAAGGATCTTGGCGAGCAGTACTTC.

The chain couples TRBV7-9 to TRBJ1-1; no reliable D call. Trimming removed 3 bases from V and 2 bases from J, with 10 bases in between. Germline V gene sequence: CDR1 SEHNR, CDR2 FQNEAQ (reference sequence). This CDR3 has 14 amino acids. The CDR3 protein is CASSFPGPNTEAFF. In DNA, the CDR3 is TGTGCCAGCAGCTTCCCAGGCCCAAACACTGAAGCTTTCTTT.